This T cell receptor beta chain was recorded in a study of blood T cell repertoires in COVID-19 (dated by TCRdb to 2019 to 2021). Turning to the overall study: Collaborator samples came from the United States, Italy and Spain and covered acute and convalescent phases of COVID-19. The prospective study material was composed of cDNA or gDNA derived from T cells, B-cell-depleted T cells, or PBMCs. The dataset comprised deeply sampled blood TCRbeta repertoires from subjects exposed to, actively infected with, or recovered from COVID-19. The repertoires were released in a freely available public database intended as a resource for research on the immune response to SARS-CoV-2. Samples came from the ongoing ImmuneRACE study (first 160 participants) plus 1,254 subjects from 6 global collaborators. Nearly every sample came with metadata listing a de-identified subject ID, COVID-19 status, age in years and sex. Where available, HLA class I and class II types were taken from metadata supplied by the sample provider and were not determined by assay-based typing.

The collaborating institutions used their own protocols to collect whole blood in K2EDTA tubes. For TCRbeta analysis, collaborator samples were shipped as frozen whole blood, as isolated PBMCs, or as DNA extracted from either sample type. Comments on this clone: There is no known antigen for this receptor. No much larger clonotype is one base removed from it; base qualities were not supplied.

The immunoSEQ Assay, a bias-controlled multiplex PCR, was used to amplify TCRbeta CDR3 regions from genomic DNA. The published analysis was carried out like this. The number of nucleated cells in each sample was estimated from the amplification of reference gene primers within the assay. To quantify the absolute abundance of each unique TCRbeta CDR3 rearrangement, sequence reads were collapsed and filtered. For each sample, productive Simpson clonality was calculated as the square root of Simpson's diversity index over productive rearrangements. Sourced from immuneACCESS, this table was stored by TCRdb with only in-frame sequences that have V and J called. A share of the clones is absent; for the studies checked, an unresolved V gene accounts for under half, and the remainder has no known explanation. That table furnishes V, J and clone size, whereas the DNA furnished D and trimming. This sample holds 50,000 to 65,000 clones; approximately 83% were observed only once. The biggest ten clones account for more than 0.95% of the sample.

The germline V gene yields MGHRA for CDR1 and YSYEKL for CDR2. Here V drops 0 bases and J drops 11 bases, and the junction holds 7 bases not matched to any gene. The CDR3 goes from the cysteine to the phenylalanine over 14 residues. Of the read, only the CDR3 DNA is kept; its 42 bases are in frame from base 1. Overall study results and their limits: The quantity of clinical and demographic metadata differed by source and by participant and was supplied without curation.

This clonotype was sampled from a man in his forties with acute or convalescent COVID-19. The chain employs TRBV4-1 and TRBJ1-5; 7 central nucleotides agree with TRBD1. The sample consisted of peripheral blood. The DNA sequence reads TGCGCCAGCAGCCAAGAAGGGGGCTTGGGGGCCCAGCATTTT. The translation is CASSQEGGLGAQHF.